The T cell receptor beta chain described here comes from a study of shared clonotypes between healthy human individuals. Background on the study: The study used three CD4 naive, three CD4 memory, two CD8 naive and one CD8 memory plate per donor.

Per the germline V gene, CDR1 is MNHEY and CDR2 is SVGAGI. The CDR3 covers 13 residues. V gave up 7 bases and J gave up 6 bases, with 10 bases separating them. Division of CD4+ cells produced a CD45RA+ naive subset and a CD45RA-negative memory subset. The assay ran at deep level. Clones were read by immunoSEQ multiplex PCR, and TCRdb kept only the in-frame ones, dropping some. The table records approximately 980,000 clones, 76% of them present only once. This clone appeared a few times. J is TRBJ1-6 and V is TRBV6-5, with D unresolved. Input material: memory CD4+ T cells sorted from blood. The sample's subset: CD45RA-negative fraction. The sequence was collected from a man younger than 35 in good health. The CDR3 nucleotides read TGTGCCAGCAAACCGGGCCTTAATTCACCCCTCCACTTT. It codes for CASKPGLNSPLHF.